This TCR beta chain appears in the sequencing data of a study of beta chain features in type 1 diabetes. CD4+ naive, central memory, regulatory and stem cell-like memory subsets were isolated by sorting on CD45RO/CCR7/CD25/CD127/CD95/CD27. The study reverse transcribed the entire isolated RNA, so it sequenced expressed TCRB transcripts. Only in-frame clones appear in the TCRdb table, and some are missing; sequencing was by immunoSEQ multiplex PCR. The sample shows roughly 340,000 clones, approximately 12% of them seen only once. Whole-study results and caveats: A cDNA-based sequencing approach could over-represent cells with high TCR expression. Shorter TCRB CDR3s, moderately but significantly so, were found in Type 1 diabetes patients in all four CD4+ subsets.

V lost 6 bases and J lost 2, with 16 bases in between. Germline lookup yields CDR1 KGHSH and CDR2 LQKENI. This CDR3 contains 15 residues. On this clone itself: Antigen: not known.

The chain is built from TRBV18 and TRBJ1-2; D unresolved. Input material: naive CD4+ T cells from blood. This clonotype was obtained from a young woman with type 1 diabetes. Here the CDR3 reads CASSPDGNLNYGYTF. Written as DNA, the CDR3 is TGTGCCAGCTCTCCGGACGGGAACCTAAACTATGGCTACACCTTC.